This T cell receptor (beta chain) emerged from a study of T-cell reconstitution after alpha-beta-depleted transplantation in children. Study outcomes and limitations: T cells produced anew were the main source of T-cell counts and diversity one year after transplant. Reportedly, only several hundred clones from non-depleted graft cells drove alpha-beta T-cell counts at about two months. Surviving recipient cells, namely T cells and thymic progenitors, were the source of high day-60 TCRbeta diversity in some patients.

For TCRbeta, the library was prepared with unique molecular identifiers. From the PCR reads, TCRdb called clonotypes with MiXCR, one entry per CDR3 protein. The profile shows 300,000 to 400,000 distinct CDR3 sequences, about 17% of them singletons. A word on this clonotype: Its target is not known.

This clonotype was obtained from a male patient aged 2 to 10 who had a stem cell transplant for acute lymphoblastic leukemia, so the T cells may come from the graft donor. Specimen: PBMCs, mostly from graft donor cells, collected 360 days after TCRalphabeta/CD19-depleted stem cell transplant.

CDR3 nucleotide sequence: TGTGCCAGCAGTGATCAAAAGGAGCAGTACTTC. Its protein is CASSDQKEQYF. This chain links TRBV2 with TRBJ2-7; D gene uncertain. Germline values: CDR1 SNHLY, CDR2 FYNNEI. The CDR3 has 11 residues. The V end lost 3 bases, the J end lost 7 bases, and 7 bases lay between the germline ends.